The next 18 T cell receptor beta chains were all read from a single sample in a study of beta chain features in type 1 diabetes. Every isolated RNA sample was fully reverse transcribed, so sequencing captured expressed TCRB transcripts. Libraries were prepared by immunoSEQ multiplex PCR; TCRdb keeps only in-frame clonotypes and omits some of them. The sample consists of roughly 150,000 clones, over 7.5% of them appearing once. The specimen was central memory CD4+ T cells from blood. All receptors derive from a man between 18 and 35 years old in good health.

The chain couples TRBV6-6 to TRBJ1-5, with a possible D match to TRBD1 (6 bases). The ends were cut back, 4 bases at V and 4 bases at J, with 8 bases in the middle. Germline loops: CDR1 MNHNY, CDR2 SVGAGI (reference sequence). The CDR3 consists of 13 residues. The CDR3 region is CASSSGTNQPQHF. CDR3 nucleotide sequence: TGTGCCAGCAGTTCCGGGACAAATCAGCCCCAGCATTTT.

J is TRBJ2-7 and V is TRBV4-3; tentative D call: TRBD2 (5 bases). CDR1 is LGHNA and CDR2 is YSLEER in the germline V gene. Trimming took off 1 base at V and 3 bases at J, with 16 bases between the two ends. The CDR3 has 16 residues. CDR3 in amino acids: CASSQGLGLVGYEQYF. The CDR3 DNA is TGCGCCAGCAGCCAAGGGTTAGGACTTGTAGGCTACGAGCAGTACTTC.

This clone occurred a few times. The J gene is TRBJ1-5, the V gene TRBV27; D ambiguous. The CDR3 spans 14 residues. Germline V gene lookup returns CDR1 MNHEY and CDR2 SMNVEV (reference sequence). The V gene lost 3 bases and the J gene lost 0 bases, with 6 bases spanning the gap. CDR3 DNA sequence: TGTGCCAGCAGTTTGGGCTATAGCAATCAGCCCCAGCATTTT. Its translation: CASSLGYSNQPQHF.

There are a few counts of this clone. CDR3 sequence (DNA): TGTGCCAGCAGAAAACCGGGACAGAACTACGAGCAGTACTTC. Translating gives CASRKPGQNYEQYF. The V gene is TRBV27, the J gene TRBJ2-7; 7 bases are shared with TRBD1. The trim removed 6 bases at V and 3 bases at J, leaving 8 bases unmatched. Germline assignment: CDR1 MNHEY and CDR2 SMNVEV (reference sequence). The CDR3 runs to 14 residues.

The rearrangement uses TRBV13 and TRBJ1-1; 7 positions match TRBD1. The CDR3 spans 13 residues. V shed 4 bases, J shed 7 bases, and the junction held 6 bases outside the gene matches. Germline assignment: CDR1 PRHDT and CDR2 FYEKMQ (reference sequence). DNA of the CDR3: TGTGCCAGCAGCTCCTCTCACAGGGGTGAAGCTTTCTTT. Encoded protein: CASSSSHRGEAFF.

The CDR3 region is CASSSLTYRGGYGYTF. CDR3 DNA: TGTGCCAGCAGTTCGCTAACCTACAGGGGGGGCTATGGCTACACCTTC. V is TRBV6-5 and J is TRBJ1-2; 8 bases are a match to TRBD1. Germline lookup yields CDR1 MNHEY and CDR2 SVGAGI. The CDR3 extends over 16 amino acids. With V trimmed by 4 bases and J by 4 bases, 11 bases remained unmatched.

A few counts support this clone. This sample also contains other DNA sequences that code for the same CDR3. J is TRBJ2-7 and V is TRBV7-2; TRBD1 agrees at 8 bases. The V gene end was trimmed by 6 bases and the J gene end by 1 base; junction bases not matched to a gene: 5. Germline V gene data show CDR1 as SGHTA and CDR2 as FQGNSA. The CDR3 extends over 14 amino acids. DNA of the CDR3: TGTGCCAGCAGACCCGGACAGGGTTCCTACGAGCAGTACTTC. Residues: CASRPGQGSYEQYF.

The J gene is TRBJ1-2, the V gene TRBV28; D is unresolved. The germline CDR1 and CDR2 sequences are MDHEN and SYDVKM. CDR3 size: 13 residues. Trimming took 6 bases from V and 2 from J, leaving 10 bases between them. CDR3 bases: TGTGCCAGCAGCCCGGGTGGGAACTATGGCTACACCTTC. Translation gives CASSPGGNYGYTF.

This clone came up many times. This CDR3 is CSVDFRGGETQYF. The DNA of the CDR3 is TGCAGCGTTGACTTCAGGGGTGGGGAGACCCAGTACTTC. The chain couples TRBV29-1 to TRBJ2-5; D might be TRBD1 (6 bases). The germline V and J ends were trimmed by 3 bases and 5 bases, with 13 bases remaining between them. The CDR3 sequence is 13 residues long. Germline CDR1 reads SQVTM; CDR2 reads ANQGSEA.

A few counts support this clone. The V and J genes are TRBV18 and TRBJ2-7, with 7 bases fitting TRBD1. Per the germline V gene, CDR1 is KGHSH and CDR2 is LQKENI. This CDR3 has 15 amino acids. V shed 6 bases, J shed 0 bases, and the junction held 8 bases outside the gene matches. In DNA form, the CDR3 reads TGTGCCAGCTCGCCTTACCGGGACAGCTCCTACGAGCAGTACTTC. Translating gives CASSPYRDSSYEQYF.

The chain is built from TRBV28 and TRBJ2-5, with D tentatively TRBD2 (6 bases). The CDR3 totals 15 residues. Trimming removed 1 base at V and 4 bases at J, with 13 bases between. The germline gives CDR1 MDHEN, CDR2 SYDVKM. Here the CDR3 DNA reads TGTGCCAGCAGTTTATTAACGGGAGACGGAGAGACCCAGTACTTC. Amino acid sequence: CASSLLTGDGETQYF.

This clone was counted a few times. The chain links TRBV4-1 to TRBJ2-1; D is unresolved. The CDR3 sequence is 16 residues long. V was cut by 1 base and J by 8 bases, with 18 bases left in between. Germline-derived CDR1 and CDR2 are MGHRA and YSYEKL. As DNA, the CDR3 is TGCGCCAGCAGCCAAGTCAATCTAGTCTCGTACGATGAGCAGTTCTTC. Protein product: CASSQVNLVSYDEQFF.

V usage is TRBV28 and J usage is TRBJ1-3, with TRBD1 matching 7 bases. There are 17 residues in the CDR3. With 8 bases clipped from V and 5 bases from J, the junction kept 18 bases outside the gene matches. Germline CDR1 and CDR2: MDHEN and SYDVKM. Written as DNA, the CDR3 is TGTGCCAGCCAACCAGGGGGAGCGCCCCCGGGAAGAAACACCATATATTTT. Amino acids: CASQPGGAPPGRNTIYF.

This clone was detected a few times. The chain joins TRBV19 to TRBJ1-1; possibly TRBD1 for D (5 bases). The germline gives CDR1 LNHDA, CDR2 SQIVND (reference sequence). The CDR3 extends over 15 amino acids. V was shortened by 11 bases and J by 2 bases, with 21 bases between the two germline ends. The CDR3 DNA sequence: TGTGCCGCCCGGGGGTCCCACAGCGGAAACACTGAAGCTTTCTTT. Translation: CAARGSHSGNTEAFF.

The genes are TRBV10-2 and TRBJ2-4; possibly TRBD2 for D (7 bases). The germline gives CDR1 WSHSY, CDR2 SAAADI. The CDR3 loop spans 14 amino acids. V dropped 8 bases and J dropped 9 bases, with 20 bases sitting between them. The CDR3, as DNA: TGCGCCAGCGAACTTATGCGGGGGCGAGGCATTCAGTACTTC. This codes for CASELMRGRGIQYF.

This clone was recorded at least ten times. The rearrangement links TRBV7-2 to TRBJ2-7; D call uncertain. Per the germline V gene, CDR1 is SGHTA and CDR2 is FQGNSA. The CDR3 is made up of 11 amino acids. The V gene lost 4 bases and the J gene lost 3 bases, with 4 bases spanning the gap. CDR3 loop: CASSSYYEQYF. For the CDR3, the DNA is TGTGCCAGCAGCTCCTACTACGAGCAGTACTTC.

The chain is built from TRBV5-1 and TRBJ2-3; 10 bases fit TRBD1. Germline CDR1 is SGHRS and CDR2 is YFSETQ. CDR3 size: 16 residues. J was trimmed by 0 bases and V by 3 bases; bases with no gene match: 4. In DNA form, the CDR3 reads TGCGCCAGCAGCTCCCGGACAGGGGGAAGCACAGATACGCAGTATTTT. It is translated as CASSSRTGGSTDTQYF.

The gene calls are TRBV5-4 and TRBJ2-6; TRBD2 might be the D (6 bases). CDR1 is SGHNT and CDR2 is YYREEE in the germline V gene (reference sequence). Deletions cut 4 bases from V and 0 bases from J, with 11 bases between. The CDR3 runs to 16 residues. The CDR3 DNA is TGTGCCAGCAGCATAGGACTATCCTCTGGGGCCAACGTCCTGACTTTC. It codes for CASSIGLSSGANVLTF.